This T cell receptor (beta chain) was identified during a study of cytomegalovirus exposure and HLA in healthy donors (dated by TCRdb to about 2017). In the study overall: An earlier analysis of approximately 590 of the donors reported approximately 270 Gb of sequence data and 117 million unique TCR beta sequences from about 180 million T cells. The T cell repertoires of 666 subjects were profiled by immunosequencing and related to cytomegalovirus serostatus. Because of strong linkage in the cohort, four or five DR-DQ haplotypes were treated as single units for association and clustering. The genetic ancestry cluster associated with self-reported Caucasian donors included 80% to 90% of the roughly 410 genotyped donors. A later analysis re-analyzed previously published TCR beta repertoires from about 600 donors and added high-resolution HLA genotyping to study TCR occurrence patterns. Across around 400 genotyped donors of the cohort, an average of about 240,000 unique TCR beta nucleotide sequences per donor were sequenced, and about a sixth of those sequences were non-productive. A separate validation cohort of roughly 130 different subjects was used in addition to the approximately 610-subject first cohort. An earlier analysis of 587 of the donors applied high-throughput TCR beta sequencing to assess whether each TCR beta V gene segment acted as functional or pseudogenic. The number of donors typed differed by locus, with about 629-630 for A, B, C, DRB1 and DQB1, roughly 520 for DQA1, approximately 580 for DPA1, and 472 for DPB1. Donor age, sex, ethnicity and CMV serostatus were compiled alongside the repertoire data. A later genetic analysis used genome-wide SNP genotypes for 398 of the 666 donors, treating that subset as a discovery cohort. The study aimed to test whether cataloging public T cell receptors could reveal signatures of past pathogen exposure. An early release that covered fewer than 750 HLA-typed donors contained about 300 gigabases of sequencing data and some 87 million unique TCR sequences. Class I and class II HLA loci were covered by the typing at four-digit resolution. Rather than drawing on any new phenotypic data, the later analysis identified candidate immune exposures from TCR beta sequences and the way those sequences occurred across donors. All discovery cohort repertoires had been generated using a single sequencing platform. To predict cytomegalovirus infection status, the study combined high-throughput TCR immunosequencing, statistical association of individual TCRs with disease status, and machine learning.

The library came from the immunoSEQ multiplex PCR assay. For the multiplex PCR, a mixture combining 60 forward primers for TCR Vbeta segments and 13 reverse primers for TCR Jbeta segments was used. The CDR3 region of rearranged TCR beta genes was amplified from genomic DNA with a multiplex PCR assay. Amplified TCR beta libraries were sequenced as 87-base-pair reads on the Illumina HiSeq System. The published analysis was carried out like this. A later analysis tallied approximately 87 million unique TCR beta chains across the 660 or so repertoires, and some 10 million of those chains were shared by two or more donors. Raw reads were error-corrected and collapsed into unique sequences by a nearest-neighbor algorithm in which closely related sequences were merged to remove PCR and sequencing errors. Alignment of CDR3 sequences to IMGT reference sequences was used to assign V, D and J gene segments. For a sequence to be retained, a match of at least six nucleotides was required to both a V gene segment and a J gene segment. A rearrangement was called productive if the CDR3 had no stop codons and remained in frame with V and J, and every other rearrangement was called non-productive. CDR3 was defined by IMGT convention, running from the second conserved V-encoded cysteine to the conserved J-encoded phenylalanine. Sequences without an unambiguous match to a single V gene segment were excluded from the earlier analysis of about 600 of the donors. An earlier analysis of fewer than 750 of the donors classified V segments as functional when productive rearrangements were above 56.7% and as segregating when the standard deviation between donors was above 5%. A statistical classification framework was built for diagnosing cytomegalovirus status from the catalog of TCR beta chain sequences. A later analysis assigned V and J genes by comparing TCR nucleotide sequences with IMGT/GENE-DB human TR gene sequences. Using the TCRdist pipeline, a later analysis assigned CDR3 sequences along with most-parsimonious VDJ recombination scenarios. In a later analysis, each TCR beta chain was defined by its CDR3 amino acid sequence together with its V-gene family, and reads without a unique V-gene family were excluded. A later analysis removed several hundred highly shared, low-generation-probability nucleotide sequences to deal with suspected cross-contamination and a sequencing artifact. For each public chain, a later analysis derived a clonal expansion index from normalized ranks of inferred template counts within each repertoire. Generation probabilities in a later analysis came from a VDJ recombination model fitted to out-of-frame rearrangements, and those results were checked against IGoR. In a later analysis, TCR-TCR, TCR-HLA and TCR-CMV co-occurrence was scored with hypergeometric tests, and a repertoire-size bias correction was applied to TCR pairs. In a later analysis, false discovery rates were estimated by permuting HLA or CMV assignments 20 times. In a later analysis, co-occurring TCRs were grouped using DBSCAN, with TCRdist sequence similarity added in when clustering inside HLA-allele-positive subsets. Co-occurrence clustering excluded repertoires with fewer than 30,000 or more than 120,000 public chains, plus five with anomalous nucleotide sharing. Not all clones reach the TCRdb copy of this immuneACCESS table, which keeps in-frame sequences only. Checked studies attribute under half of the gap to unresolved V genes and leave the rest unexplained. V, J and clone size reflect that table, while D and trimming were determined from the DNA. The sample table records about 190,000 clones; about four fifths of these occur just once. Together, the top ten hold about 1.8% of the sample.

The cohort consisted of some 730 healthy bone marrow donors. Cohort members were all nominally healthy when sampled, although unrecorded immune exposures were likely present. The donor tested CMV seronegative and was one of the 352 seronegative cohort members. A peripheral blood sample was provided by each donor, and peripheral blood mononuclear cells were used for TCR beta sequencing. The Qiagen DNeasy Blood Extraction Kit was used to extract genomic DNA from the blood cell samples. This clone was observed a single time. Its cognate antigen has yet to be identified. The sample holds no much larger clone one base away, and base qualities are not on file. The paper's findings and limits, for the study overall: The study gave a list of more than 150 TCR beta chains associated with cytomegalovirus. Most TCR sequences were seen in very few donors, while some public TCRs were found in many individuals. The authors suggested that the approach could potentially be generalized to other disease states and immunological phenotypes. A later analysis found that TCR association rates varied across HLA loci, with DRB1 alleles showing the most associated TCRs and HLA-C alleles the fewest. Broadly in line with IMGT annotations, most TCR beta V segments showed up in productive rearrangements about 90% or about 30% of the time in an earlier analysis of approximately 640 of the donors. The classifier was reported to diagnose cytomegalovirus status with high specificity and sensitivity in both the original and validation cohorts. V-gene and J-gene trimming of TCR beta chains was associated with a missense DCLRE1C variant in a later genetic analysis, and the association was replicated in an independent cohort. A later analysis associated 15,000 or so TCR beta sequences with specific HLA alleles at a false discovery rate of 0.05. Presence/absence analyses assumed roughly uniform sequencing depth across donors, an assumption that may not hold. CMV serostatus was the only immune exposure information available for the cohort. A further reported finding was that TCR beta sequences accurately predicted the HLA-A and HLA-B alleles for most subjects in the first cohort. When HLA alleles, especially DR and DQ, strongly co-occurred, TCR associations were difficult to assign to individual alleles. Several of the top co-occurrence clusters appeared to be linked to parvovirus B19, influenza, CMV and Epstein-Barr virus, according to a later analysis. Compared with equally common non-associated chains, HLA-associated TCR beta chains in a later analysis were more clonally expanded and had lower generation probabilities. According to a later analysis, most CMV-associated TCR beta chains appeared to be HLA-restricted, and the HLA associations seemed to be driven largely by CMV exposure. A cluster of highly shared sequence variants was judged likely to represent a technical artifact of the sequencing pipeline. A few of the identified cytomegalovirus-associated TCR beta chains were confirmed in vitro to be specific for cytomegalovirus antigens. HLA typing was unavailable for some donors at each locus, so association tests used only the typed subset. In a later genetic analysis, fewer N-insertions in productive TCRs were reported among donors in an Asian-associated ancestry cluster than the approximately 670-donor mean. Because counts were too low, roughly 17 rarely observed V segments, including chromosome 9 orphons, were left out of the earlier analysis of some 640 of the donors. The cohort was sequenced for TCR beta chains only, and without alpha or paired-chain data the features that could be detected were limited. Correlated functional status among segregating V segments might reflect linkage disequilibrium, but an unknown experimental factor could not be ruled out.

Sequenced input: PBMCs. This receptor was identified in a man between 18 and 29 years old in good health and CMV-seronegative.

The CDR3 sequence is CASSSGQGYTGELFF. At the DNA level, the sequence is TGCGCCAGCAGCTCGGGACAGGGGTACACCGGGGAGCTGTTTTTT. The chain uses TRBV5-1 and TRBJ2-2, with 10 bases matching TRBD1. Per the germline V gene, SGHRS is the CDR1 and YFSETQ is the CDR2. V and J are trimmed by 3 bases and 3 bases, and the gene matches miss 2 bases of the junction. The CDR3 holds 15 amino acids from the cysteine to the phenylalanine. Of all the DNA, just the CDR3 is kept, 45 bases in frame from base 1.